These 12 T cell receptor beta chains originate from one sample sequenced in a study of post-analysis software for immune sequencing data. Whole-study results and caveats: Patients used about 5 TRBV segments, including TRBV5-6, TRBV5-1 and TRBV20-1, more often than controls.

cDNA libraries of TCR beta carried unique molecular identifiers. TCRdb itself ran the PCR reads through MiXCR, one entry per CDR3 protein. The sample has some 190,000 distinct CDR3 sequences, 29% seen once. Their antigens remain unidentified. Sequencing was carried out using blood. Receptor source: a girl aged 2 to 17 with multiple sclerosis.

J is TRBJ1-1 and V is TRBV6-2 or TRBV6-3; 8 bases fit TRBD1. The CDR3 runs 14 residues. J gave up 5 bases and V 2 bases, and 4 bases lay outside the gene matches. In germline, CDR1 is MNHEY, CDR2 SVGEGT. CDR3 protein: CASSYQGAVTEAFF. The CDR3 DNA reads TGTGCCAGCAGTTACCAGGGGGCTGTAACTGAAGCTTTCTTT.

With regard to this clonotype: Just one base apart from a much larger clone, this may be a read error. The gene calls are TRBV5-1 and TRBJ2-1; 10 nucleotides match TRBD2. The CDR3 loop spans 14 amino acids. Trimming at V came to 3 bases and at J to 9 bases, leaving 6 bases not matched to a gene. From germline, CDR1 is SGHRS and CDR2 YFSETQ. CDR3 sequence reads: CASSSETSGSEQFF. The DNA for the CDR3 is TGCGCCAGCAGCTCGGAGACTAGCGGGTCTGAGCAGTTCTTC.

The sample holds a few counts of this clonotype. The chain links TRBV5-1 to TRBJ1-4; possible D gene TRBD1, 5 bases. CDR1 is SGHRS and CDR2 is YFSETQ in the germline V gene. Trimming removed 5 bases from V and 5 bases from J, with 16 bases in between. CDR3 size: 15 residues. The CDR3 coding sequence is TGCGCCAGCAGATCGGGACCGAGGGGCAATGAAAAACTGTTTTTT. It yields the protein CASRSGPRGNEKLFF.

Points on this clonotype: A much more abundant neighbour one base away suggests this may be a read error. CDR3 loop: CASSETSGGNKQFF. CDR3 bases: TGTGCCAGCAGCGAGACTAGCGGGGGCAATAAGCAGTTCTTC. The chain uses TRBV9 and TRBJ2-1; 12 bases agree with TRBD2. The CDR3 consists of 14 residues. Germline V gene data show CDR1 as SGDLS and CDR2 as YYNGEE.

Ten or more counts support this clonotype. V gene TRBV6-5 combines with J gene TRBJ2-7; D not certain. Looked up from germline, CDR1 is MNHEY and CDR2 is SVGAGI. CDR3 length: 13 residues. V was pared by 6 bases and J by 1 base, with 10 bases between. For the CDR3, the DNA is TGTGCCAGCAGCCTGCTAGGGTCCTACGAGCAGTACTTC. Protein sequence: CASSLLGSYEQYF.

This clonotype was found a few times. This chain links TRBV5-1 with TRBJ2-1, with D tentatively TRBD1 (6 bases). V was cut by 4 bases and J by 3 bases, with 11 bases left in between. In germline, CDR1 is SGHRS, CDR2 YFSETQ. This CDR3 region has 14 residues. The CDR3 is CASSKGEYYNEQFF. As DNA, the CDR3 is TGCGCCAGCAGCAAGGGGGAGTACTACAATGAGCAGTTCTTC. Full variable domain (rest looked up from reference TRBV5-1 and TRBJ2-1): KAGVTQTPRYLIKTRGQQVTLSCSPISGHRSVSWYQQTPGQGLQFLFEYFSETQRNKGNFPGRFSGRQFSNSRSEMNVSTLELGDSALYLCASSKGEYYNEQFFGPGTRLTVL.

The gene calls are TRBV19 and TRBJ1-5; perhaps TRBD1 as D (6 bases). Between the trimmed V and J ends, which lost 11 bases and 0 bases, there was a span of 23 bases. This CDR3 is 17 amino acids long. CDR1 LNHDA and CDR2 SQIVND come from the germline V gene (reference sequence). In nucleotides, the CDR3 is TGTGCCTCGAAAGCGGGCAGGGCAGGGGATAGCAATCAGCCCCAGCATTTT. As protein: CASKAGRAGDSNQPQHF. The full variable domain, in which reference TRBV19 and TRBJ1-5 provide the parts outside the CDR3, is DGGITQSPKYLFRKEGQNVTLSCEQNLNHDAMYWYRQDPGQGLRLIYYSQIVNDFQKGDIAEGYSVSREKKESFPLTVTSAQKNPTAFYLCASKAGRAGDSNQPQHFGDGTRLSIL.

In the case of this clonotype: An end of the junction differs from the germline gene, which may be a read error. The chain combines TRBV12-3 or TRBV12-4 with TRBJ2-1; D is possibly TRBD1 (6 bases). The CDR3 consists of 13 residues. Here the CDR3 DNA reads TGTGCCAGCAATTTAATCGAAGGCCAGGGGAGGTTCTTC. Translation: CASNLIEGQGRFF.

This chain joins TRBV3-1 and TRBJ1-4; D remains ambiguous. Germline V gene lookup returns CDR1 LGHDT and CDR2 YNNKEL (reference sequence). Trimming removed 8 bases from V and 8 bases from J, with 12 bases in between. This CDR3 is built from 12 residues. The CDR3 DNA is TGTGCCAGCGGTCAGACTAGGGAAAAACTGTTTTTT. It specifies CASGQTREKLFF.

This clonotype was observed many times. V and J are TRBV29-1 and TRBJ2-5; 11 bases are a match to TRBD2. The CDR3 spans 15 residues. Germline V gene data show CDR1 as SQVTM and CDR2 as ANQGSEA. With V trimmed by 7 bases and J by 2 bases, 9 bases remained unmatched. The CDR3 coding sequence is TGCAGCGGCGGGCCGGGGACTAGCGGACAAGAGACCCAGTACTTC. Its translation is CSGGPGTSGQETQYF.

The chain joins TRBV5-1 to TRBJ1-2; D is unresolved. V lost 3 bases and J lost 4, with 10 bases in between. The CDR3 covers 13 residues. Germline V gene sequence: CDR1 SGHRS, CDR2 YFSETQ. The CDR3, as DNA: TGCGCCAGCAGCTCCGCGGCGGTCTATGGCTACACCTTC. Protein product: CASSSAAVYGYTF.

The chain joins TRBV18 to TRBJ1-2; D ambiguous. Germline values: CDR1 KGHSH, CDR2 LQKENI. V dropped 1 base and J dropped 1 base, with 10 bases sitting between them. The CDR3 has 15 amino acids. The CDR3 DNA sequence: TGTGCCAGCTCACCACTAGGGAGACTTAACTATGGCTACACCTTC. This sequence encodes CASSPLGRLNYGYTF.